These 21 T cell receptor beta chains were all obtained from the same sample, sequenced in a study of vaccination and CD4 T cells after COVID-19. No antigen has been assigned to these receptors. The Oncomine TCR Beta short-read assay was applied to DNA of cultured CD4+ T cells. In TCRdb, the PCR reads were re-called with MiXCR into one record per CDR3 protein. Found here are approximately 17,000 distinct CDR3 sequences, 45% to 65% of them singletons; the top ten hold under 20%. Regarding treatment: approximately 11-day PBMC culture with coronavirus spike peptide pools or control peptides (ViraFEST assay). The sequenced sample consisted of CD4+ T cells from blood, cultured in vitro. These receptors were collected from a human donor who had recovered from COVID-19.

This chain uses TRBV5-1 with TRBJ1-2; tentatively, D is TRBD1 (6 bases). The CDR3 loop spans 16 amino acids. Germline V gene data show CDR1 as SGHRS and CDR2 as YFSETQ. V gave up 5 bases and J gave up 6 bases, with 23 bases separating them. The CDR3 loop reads CASSTAPGEEVDGYTF. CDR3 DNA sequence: TGCGCCAGCAGTACTGCGCCAGGGGAAGAGGTCGATGGCTACACCTTC.

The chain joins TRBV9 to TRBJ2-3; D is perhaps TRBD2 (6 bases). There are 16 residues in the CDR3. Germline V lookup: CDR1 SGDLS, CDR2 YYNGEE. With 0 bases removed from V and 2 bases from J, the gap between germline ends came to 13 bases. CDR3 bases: TGTGCCAGCAGCGTAGCGGCGGGATCCAACACAGATACGCAGTATTTT. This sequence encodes CASSVAAGSNTDTQYF.

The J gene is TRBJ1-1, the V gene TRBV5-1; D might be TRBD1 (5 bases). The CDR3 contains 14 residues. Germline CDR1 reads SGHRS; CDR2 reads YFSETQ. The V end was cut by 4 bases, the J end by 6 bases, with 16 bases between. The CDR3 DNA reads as TGCGCCAGCAGCCCGGGGCCCCTGGGGGCTGAAGCTTTCTTT. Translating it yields CASSPGPLGAEAFF.

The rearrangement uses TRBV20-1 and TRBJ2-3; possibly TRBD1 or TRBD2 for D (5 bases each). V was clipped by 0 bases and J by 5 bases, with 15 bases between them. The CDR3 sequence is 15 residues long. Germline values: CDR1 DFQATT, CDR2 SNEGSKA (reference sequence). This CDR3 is CSARDMRGSGDTQYF. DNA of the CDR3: TGCAGTGCTAGAGACATGAGGGGATCAGGAGATACGCAGTATTTT.

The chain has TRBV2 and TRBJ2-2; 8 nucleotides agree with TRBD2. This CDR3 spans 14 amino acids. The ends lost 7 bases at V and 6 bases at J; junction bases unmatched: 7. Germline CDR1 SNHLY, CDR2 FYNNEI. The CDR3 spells CASNGLAASGELFF. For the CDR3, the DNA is TGTGCCAGCAATGGACTAGCTGCTTCCGGGGAGCTGTTTTTT.

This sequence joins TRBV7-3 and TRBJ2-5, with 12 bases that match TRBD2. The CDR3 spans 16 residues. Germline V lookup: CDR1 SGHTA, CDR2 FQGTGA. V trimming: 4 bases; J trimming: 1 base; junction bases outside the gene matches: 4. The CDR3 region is CASSSGLAGPQETQYF. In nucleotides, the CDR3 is TGTGCCAGCAGCTCGGGACTAGCGGGCCCCCAAGAGACCCAGTACTTC.

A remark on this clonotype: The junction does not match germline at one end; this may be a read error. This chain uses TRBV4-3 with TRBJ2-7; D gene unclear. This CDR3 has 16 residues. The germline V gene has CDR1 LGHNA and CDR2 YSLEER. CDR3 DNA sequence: TGCGTCAGCAGCCAAGATATAATAAGGAGCTCCTACGAGCAGTACTTC. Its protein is CVSSQDIIRSSYEQYF.

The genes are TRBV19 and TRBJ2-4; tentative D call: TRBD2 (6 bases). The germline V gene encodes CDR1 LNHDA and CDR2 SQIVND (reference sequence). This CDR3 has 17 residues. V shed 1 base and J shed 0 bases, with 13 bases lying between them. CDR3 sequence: CASSIVGGNLAKNIQYF. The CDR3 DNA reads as TGTGCCAGTAGTATAGTGGGAGGAAACCTAGCCAAAAACATTCAGTACTTC.

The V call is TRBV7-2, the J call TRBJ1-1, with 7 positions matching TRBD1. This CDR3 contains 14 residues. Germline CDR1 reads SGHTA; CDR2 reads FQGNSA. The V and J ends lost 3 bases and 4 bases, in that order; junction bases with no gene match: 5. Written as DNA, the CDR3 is TGTGCCAGCAGCTTTCTACAGGGGAGCACTGAAGCTTTCTTT. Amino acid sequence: CASSFLQGSTEAFF.

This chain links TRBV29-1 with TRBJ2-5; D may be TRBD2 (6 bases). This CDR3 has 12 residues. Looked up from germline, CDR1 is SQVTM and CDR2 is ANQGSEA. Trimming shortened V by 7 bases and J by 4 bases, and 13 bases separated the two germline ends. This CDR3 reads CSGRGGGETQYF. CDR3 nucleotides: TGCAGCGGGCGTGGGGGAGGAGAGACCCAGTACTTC.

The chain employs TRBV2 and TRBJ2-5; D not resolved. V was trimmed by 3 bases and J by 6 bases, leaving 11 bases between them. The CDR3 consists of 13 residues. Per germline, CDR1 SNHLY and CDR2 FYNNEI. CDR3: CASSDLGVQTQYF. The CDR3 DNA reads TGTGCCAGCAGTGATCTTGGGGTGCAGACCCAGTACTTC. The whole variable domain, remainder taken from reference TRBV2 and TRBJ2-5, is EPEVTQTPSHQVTQMGQEVILRCVPISNHLYFYWYRQILGQKVEFLVSFYNNEISEKSEIFDDQFSVERPDGSNFTLKIRSTKLEDSAMYFCASSDLGVQTQYFGPGTRLLVL.

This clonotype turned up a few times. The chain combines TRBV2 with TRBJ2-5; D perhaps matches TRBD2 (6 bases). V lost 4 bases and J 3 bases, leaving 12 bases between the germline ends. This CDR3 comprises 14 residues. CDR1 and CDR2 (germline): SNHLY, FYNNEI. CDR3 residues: CASSVYGGEETQYF. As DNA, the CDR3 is TGTGCCAGCAGTGTTTACGGAGGGGAAGAGACCCAGTACTTC.

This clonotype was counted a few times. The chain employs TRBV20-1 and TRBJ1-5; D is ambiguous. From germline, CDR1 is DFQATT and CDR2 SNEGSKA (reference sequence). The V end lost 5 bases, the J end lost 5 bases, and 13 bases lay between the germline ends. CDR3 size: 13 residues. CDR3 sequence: CSARGLRDQPQHF. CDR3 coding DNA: TGCAGTGCTCGAGGTCTACGGGATCAGCCCCAGCATTTT.

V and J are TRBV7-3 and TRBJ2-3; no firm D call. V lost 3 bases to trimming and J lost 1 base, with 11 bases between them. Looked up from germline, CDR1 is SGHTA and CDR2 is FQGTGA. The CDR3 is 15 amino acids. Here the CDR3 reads CASSLELTGTDTQYF. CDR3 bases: TGTGCCAGCAGCTTGGAGCTTACGGGCACAGATACGCAGTATTTT.

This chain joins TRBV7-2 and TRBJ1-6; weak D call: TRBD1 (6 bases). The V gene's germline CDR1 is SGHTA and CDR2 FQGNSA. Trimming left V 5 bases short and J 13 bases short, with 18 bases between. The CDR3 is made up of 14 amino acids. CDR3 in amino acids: CASSLAGEVTPLHF. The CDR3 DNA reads TGTGCCAGCAGCCTGGCAGGGGAAGTGACGCCCCTCCACTTT.

The CDR3 sequence is CSARVIRGDTQYF. The CDR3 nucleotides are TGCAGTGCTAGAGTAATCCGGGGGGATACGCAGTATTTT. V and J are TRBV20-1 and TRBJ2-3; D might be TRBD2 (6 bases). The length of the CDR3 is 13 residues. The germline V and J ends were trimmed by 1 base and 6 bases, with 11 bases remaining between them. Germline V gene data show CDR1 as DFQATT and CDR2 as SNEGSKA (reference sequence).

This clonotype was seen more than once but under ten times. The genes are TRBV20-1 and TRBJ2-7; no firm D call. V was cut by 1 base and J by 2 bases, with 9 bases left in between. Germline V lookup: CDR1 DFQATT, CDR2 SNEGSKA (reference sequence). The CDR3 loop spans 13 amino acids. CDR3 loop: CSARGHGAYEQYF. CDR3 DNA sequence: TGCAGTGCTAGAGGGCATGGGGCCTACGAGCAGTACTTC.

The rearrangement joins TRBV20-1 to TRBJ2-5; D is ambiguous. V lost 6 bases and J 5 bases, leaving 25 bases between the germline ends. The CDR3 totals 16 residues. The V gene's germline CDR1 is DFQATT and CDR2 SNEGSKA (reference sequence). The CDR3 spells CSAKPLEDGYGETQYF. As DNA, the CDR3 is TGCAGTGCCAAACCGCTAGAGGACGGTTACGGGGAGACCCAGTACTTC.

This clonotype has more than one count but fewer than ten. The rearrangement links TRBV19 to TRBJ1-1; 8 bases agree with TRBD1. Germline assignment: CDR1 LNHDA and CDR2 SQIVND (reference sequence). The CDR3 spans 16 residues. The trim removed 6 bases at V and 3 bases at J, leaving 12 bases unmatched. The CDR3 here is CASSPNSQGAYTEAFF. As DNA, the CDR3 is TGTGCCAGTAGCCCTAATTCCCAGGGGGCCTACACTGAAGCTTTCTTT. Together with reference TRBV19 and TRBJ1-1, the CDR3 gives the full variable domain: DGGITQSPKYLFRKEGQNVTLSCEQNLNHDAMYWYRQDPGQGLRLIYYSQIVNDFQKGDIAEGYSVSREKKESFPLTVTSAQKNPTAFYLCASSPNSQGAYTEAFFGQGTRLTVV.

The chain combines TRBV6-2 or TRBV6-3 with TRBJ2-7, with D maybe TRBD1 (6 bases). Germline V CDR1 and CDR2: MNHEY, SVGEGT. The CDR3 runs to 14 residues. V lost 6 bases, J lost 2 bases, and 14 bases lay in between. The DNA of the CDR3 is TGTGCCAGCAGCCGTGGACAGAGCCCCTACGAGCAGTACTTC. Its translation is CASSRGQSPYEQYF.

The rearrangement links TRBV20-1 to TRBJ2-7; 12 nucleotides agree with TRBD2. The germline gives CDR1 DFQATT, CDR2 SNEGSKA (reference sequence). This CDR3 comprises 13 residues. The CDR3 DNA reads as TGCAGCGCCACTAGCGGGGGGACCTACGAGCAGTACTTC. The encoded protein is CSATSGGTYEQYF.